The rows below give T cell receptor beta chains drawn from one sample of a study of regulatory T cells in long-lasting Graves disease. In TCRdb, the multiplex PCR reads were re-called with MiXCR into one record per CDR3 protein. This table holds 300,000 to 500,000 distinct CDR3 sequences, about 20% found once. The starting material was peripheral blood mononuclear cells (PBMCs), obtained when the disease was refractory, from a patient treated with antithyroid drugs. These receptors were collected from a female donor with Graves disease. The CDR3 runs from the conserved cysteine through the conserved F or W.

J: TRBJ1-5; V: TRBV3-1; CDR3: CASSPYGNQPQHF
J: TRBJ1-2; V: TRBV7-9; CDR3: CASSLGGRQGGYTF
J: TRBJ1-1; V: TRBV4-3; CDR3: CASSQVENTEAFF
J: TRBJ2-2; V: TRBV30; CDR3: CAWSGDNTGELFF
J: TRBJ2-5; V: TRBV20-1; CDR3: CSARDRERETQYF
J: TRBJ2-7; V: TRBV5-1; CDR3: CASRTDRGGEQYF
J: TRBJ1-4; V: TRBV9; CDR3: CASSDGTGGEKLFF
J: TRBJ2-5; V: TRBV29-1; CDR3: CSAGWQETQYF
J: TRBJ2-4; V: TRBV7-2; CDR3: CASSRKTGTKNIQYF
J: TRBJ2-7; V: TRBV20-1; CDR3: CSASQGLADTYEQYF
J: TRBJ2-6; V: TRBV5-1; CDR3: CASSPGTSGANVLTF
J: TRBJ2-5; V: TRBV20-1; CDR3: CSARDLAGAETQYF
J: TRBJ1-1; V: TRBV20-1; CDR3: CSASLPGSAEAFF
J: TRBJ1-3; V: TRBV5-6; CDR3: CASSRVGNTIYF
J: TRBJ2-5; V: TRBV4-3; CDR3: CASSQDLGLGGTQYF
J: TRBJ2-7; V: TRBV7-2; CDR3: CASSLGGSGGYEQYF
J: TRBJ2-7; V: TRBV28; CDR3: CASSLWTGGNSYEQYF
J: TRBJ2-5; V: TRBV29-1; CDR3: CSVEDFQETQYF
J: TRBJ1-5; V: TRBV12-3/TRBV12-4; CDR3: CATTENSNQPQHF
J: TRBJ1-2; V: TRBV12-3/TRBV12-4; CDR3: CASSSQGGYGYTF
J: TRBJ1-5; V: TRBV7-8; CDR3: CASSLGSQTSNQPQHF
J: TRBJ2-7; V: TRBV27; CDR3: CASTTQASGTYEQYF
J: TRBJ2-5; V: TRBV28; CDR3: CASSSIRQGAAQETQYF
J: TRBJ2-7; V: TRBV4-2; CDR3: CASSQDVAIPSQQYF
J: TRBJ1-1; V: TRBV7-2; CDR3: CASSLGVRTEAFF
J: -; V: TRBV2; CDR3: CASSELASEQYF
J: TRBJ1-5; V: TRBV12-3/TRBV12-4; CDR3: CASSPRDRQPQHF
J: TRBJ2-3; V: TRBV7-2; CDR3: CASSTISFRYKREHMDTQYF
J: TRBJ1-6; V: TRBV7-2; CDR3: CASSLMTEKSPLHF
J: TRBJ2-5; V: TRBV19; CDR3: CASSHRGDQETQYF
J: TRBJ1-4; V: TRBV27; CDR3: CASSPLLGVEKLFF
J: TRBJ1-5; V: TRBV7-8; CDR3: CASSGRDSDYSNQPQHF
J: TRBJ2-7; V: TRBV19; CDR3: CASSTTGSAYEQYF
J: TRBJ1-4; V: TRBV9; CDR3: CASSVQGAGKLFF
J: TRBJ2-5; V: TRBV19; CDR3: CASSILAGDTQYF
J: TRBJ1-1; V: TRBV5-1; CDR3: CASSPGGLEALF
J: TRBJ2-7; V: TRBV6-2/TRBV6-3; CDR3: CASSDRGLEQYF
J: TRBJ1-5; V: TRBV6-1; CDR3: CASHSYRGNQPQHF
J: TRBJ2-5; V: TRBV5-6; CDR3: CASSFRDGQETQYF